This T cell receptor beta chain was sequenced in a study of blood T cell repertoires in COVID-19. Study information: Italy, Spain and the United States were the sources of the convalescent and acute COVID-19 samples.

In the 2 weeks before study entry, exposed participants met a COVID-19 case, which was PCR-confirmed or clinician-diagnosed. Authors' analysis steps: Estimation of nucleated cell counts was performed using reference gene primer amplification. Only in-frame clones appear in the TCRdb table, and some are missing; sequencing was by immunoSEQ multiplex PCR. Clone size and V and J calls were adopted from that table, with D and trimming inferred from the DNA. The table has roughly 260,000 clones, 83% seen once. This TCR derives from a woman aged 40 to 55 who had been exposed to COVID-19. The sequencing sample was made of PBMCs or T cells enriched from blood (not recorded which).

The chain's CDR3 is CASRETTGDEQYF. The DNA for the CDR3 is TGTGCCAGCAGGGAGACGACAGGAGACGAGCAGTACTTC. This chain uses TRBV6-5 with TRBJ2-7; D is perhaps TRBD1 (6 bases). CDR3 size: 13 residues. The V and J ends lost 6 bases and 5 bases respectively, with 14 bases between them. Germline V lookup: CDR1 MNHEY, CDR2 SVGAGI.